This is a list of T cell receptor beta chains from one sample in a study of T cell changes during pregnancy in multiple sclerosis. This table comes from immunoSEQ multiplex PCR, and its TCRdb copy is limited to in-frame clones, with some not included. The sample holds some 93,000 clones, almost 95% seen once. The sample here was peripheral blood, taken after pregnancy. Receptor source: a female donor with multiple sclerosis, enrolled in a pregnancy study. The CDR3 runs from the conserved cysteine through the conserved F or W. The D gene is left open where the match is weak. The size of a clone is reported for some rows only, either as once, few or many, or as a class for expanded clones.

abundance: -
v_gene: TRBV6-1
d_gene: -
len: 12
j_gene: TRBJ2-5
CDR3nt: TGTGCCAGCTCCCTGAATGAGGAGACCCAGTACTTC
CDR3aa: CASSLNEETQYF

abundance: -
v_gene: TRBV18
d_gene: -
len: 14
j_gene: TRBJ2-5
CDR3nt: TGTGCCAGCTCACCACCGGCCAGCGTAGAGACCCAGTACTTC
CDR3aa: CASSPPASVETQYF

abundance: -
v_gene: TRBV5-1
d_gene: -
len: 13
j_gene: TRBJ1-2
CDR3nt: TGCGCCAGCAGCGCCGGACAGAACTATGGCTACACCTTC
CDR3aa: CASSAGQNYGYTF

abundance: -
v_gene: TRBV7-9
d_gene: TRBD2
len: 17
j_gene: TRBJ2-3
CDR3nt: TGTGCCAGCAGCTTGGGGATAGCGGGGGGGAAGGCGAATACGCAGTATTTT
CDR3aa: CASSLGIAGGKANTQYF

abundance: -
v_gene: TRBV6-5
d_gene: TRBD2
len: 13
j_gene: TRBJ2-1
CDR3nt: TGTGCCAGCCGGACTAGCGGGAGAAATGAGCAGTTCTTC
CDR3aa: CASRTSGRNEQFF

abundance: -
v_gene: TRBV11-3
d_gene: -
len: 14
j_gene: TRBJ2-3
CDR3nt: TGTGCCAGCAGCCCCTCTACAGGGACAGATACGCAGTATTTT
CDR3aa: CASSPSTGTDTQYF

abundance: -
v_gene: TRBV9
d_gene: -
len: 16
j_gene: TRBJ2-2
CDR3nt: TGTGCCAGCAGCATCCTTCCGGACAGAAACACCGGGGAGCTGTTTTTT
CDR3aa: CASSILPDRNTGELFF

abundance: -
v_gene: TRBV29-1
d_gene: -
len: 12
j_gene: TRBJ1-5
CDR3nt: TGCAGCGTCTGGGACATAAATCAGCCCCAGCATTTT
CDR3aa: CSVWDINQPQHF

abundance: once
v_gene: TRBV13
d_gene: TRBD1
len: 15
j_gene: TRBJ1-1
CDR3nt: TGTGCCAGCAGCTTGATGACAGGGTGGAACACTGAAGCTTTCTTT
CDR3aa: CASSLMTGWNTEAFF

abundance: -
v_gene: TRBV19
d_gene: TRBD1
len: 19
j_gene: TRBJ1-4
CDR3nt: TGTGCCAGTAGTCGGGGCTCTTGGACAGGGCCCGCAACTAATGAAAAACTGTTTTTT
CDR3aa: CASSRGSWTGPATNEKLFF

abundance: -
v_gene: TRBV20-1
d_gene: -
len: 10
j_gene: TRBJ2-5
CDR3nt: TGCAGTGCCCCACAGGAGACCCAGTACTTC
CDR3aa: CSAPQETQYF